The 13 T cell receptor beta chains reported below all come from one sample, sequenced in a study of low-dose radiotherapy and immunotherapy resistance in tumors. Stated time point: after trial treatment. Treatment described: LDRT plus nivolumab, ipilimumab, low-dose cyclophosphamide and aspirin (RACIN trial). Priming of first-strand cDNA relied on TRAV- and TRBV-specific primers (covering alpha and beta chains). Amplification, which lasted roughly 22 PCR cycles, used a constant-region primer and V-primer adapter to amplify TCRs. From the reads, TCRdb called clonotypes with MiXCR, one entry per CDR3 protein. The sample contains some 100,000 distinct CDR3 sequences, around 20% of which appear only once. The specimen comprised PBMCs, sampled after low-dose radiotherapy plus immunotherapy. The receptors were gathered from a male donor with prostate cancer.

This rearrangement joins TRBV3-1 to TRBJ1-2; D ambiguous. This CDR3 contains 13 residues. Germline CDR1 reads LGHDT; CDR2 reads YNNKEL (reference sequence). Trimming shortened V by 4 bases and J by 4 bases, and 10 bases separated the two germline ends. CDR3 in amino acids: CASSRRMSYGYTF. The CDR3 bases are TGTGCCAGCAGCCGTCGGATGTCCTATGGCTACACCTTC.

This clonotype was recorded many times. V usage is TRBV6-2 or TRBV6-3 and J usage is TRBJ1-4; no firm D call. The CDR3 sequence is 14 residues long. Germline V CDR1 and CDR2: MNHEY, SVGEGT. Trimming pared 5 bases from V and 10 bases from J, leaving 17 bases between. The CDR3 sequence is CASSASTTFGKLFF. The CDR3 DNA sequence: TGTGCCAGCAGTGCCAGCACCACGTTTGGAAAACTGTTTTTT.

This clonotype occurred many times. The chain is built from TRBV20-1 and TRBJ1-6; unclear D gene. The CDR3 is made up of 15 amino acids. V was pared by 0 bases and J by 10 bases, with 16 bases between. CDR1 and CDR2 from the germline V gene are DFQATT and SNEGSKA (reference sequence). CDR3 coding DNA: TGCAGTGCTAGAGACGTTAGTACTGATGGGTCACCCCTCCACTTT. Protein sequence: CSARDVSTDGSPLHF.

The sample holds many counts of this clonotype. The gene calls are TRBV13 and TRBJ2-6; 9 positions match TRBD2. CDR3 length: 16 amino acids. The V segment lost 7 bases and the J segment 0 bases; nucleotides outside the gene matches: 4. CDR1 is PRHDT and CDR2 is FYEKMQ in the germline V gene (reference sequence). CDR3 DNA: TGTGCCAGCAAGAGACTAGCGGACTCTGGGGCCAACGTCCTGACTTTC. Its protein product is CASKRLADSGANVLTF.

This clonotype was observed at least ten times. The J gene is TRBJ2-3, the V gene TRBV7-2; D might be TRBD2 (6 bases). Trimming removed 4 bases from V and 4 bases from J, with 21 bases in between. This CDR3 has 17 residues. The germline gives CDR1 SGHTA, CDR2 FQGNSA. The CDR3 loop is CASSYGVAGWRADTQYF. Here the CDR3 DNA reads TGTGCCAGCAGCTATGGGGTCGCGGGGTGGAGGGCAGATACGCAGTATTTT.

This clonotype has at least ten counts. The V call is TRBV19, the J call TRBJ2-1, with a weak D call TRBD2 (5 bases). In germline, CDR1 is LNHDA, CDR2 SQIVND (reference sequence). Trimming took 4 bases from V and 0 from J, leaving 7 bases between them. CDR3 length: 14 amino acids. The CDR3 reads CASSTGNSYNEQFF. The DNA of the CDR3 is TGTGCCAGTAGTACGGGGAACTCCTACAATGAGCAGTTCTTC.

This clonotype was counted many times. The chain carries TRBV10-3 and TRBJ1-1, with 8 bases that match TRBD1. This CDR3 is built from 13 residues. Per germline, CDR1 ENHRY and CDR2 SYGVKD. Unmatched junction bases numbered 11, after V lost 7 bases and J lost 10 bases. The DNA of the CDR3 is TGTGCCATCACCTCTCAGGGGGCAGGAGTAGCTTTCTTT. Translated, it gives CAITSQGAGVAFF.

This clonotype has ten or more counts. J is TRBJ2-3 and V is TRBV5-1, with D possibly matching TRBD2 (6 bases). This CDR3 has 16 residues. The germline V gene encodes CDR1 SGHRS and CDR2 YFSETQ. Between the trimmed V and J ends, which lost 0 bases and 0 bases, there was a span of 11 bases. CDR3 coding DNA: TGCGCCAGCAGCTTGGAGGAGGGTTGGAGCACAGATACGCAGTATTTT. It encodes CASSLEEGWSTDTQYF.

This clonotype was counted at least ten times. The chain employs TRBV5-1 and TRBJ2-1, with TRBD2 as a possible D gene (5 bases). The CDR3 runs to 15 residues. Germline loops: CDR1 SGHRS, CDR2 YFSETQ. V was trimmed by 5 bases and J by 0 bases, leaving 12 bases between them. The CDR3 reads CASRAEVFSYNEQFF. The CDR3 bases are TGCGCCAGCAGGGCGGAGGTTTTCTCCTACAATGAGCAGTTCTTC.

This clonotype has at least ten counts. The CDR3 nucleotides read TGCAGCGTTGGGGACACTGAAGCTTTCTTT. Protein sequence: CSVGDTEAFF. The rearrangement uses TRBV29-1 and TRBJ1-1; D is unclear. Germline CDR1 SQVTM, CDR2 ANQGSEA. The V gene lost 4 bases and the J gene lost 3 bases, with 3 bases spanning the gap. CDR3 length equals 10 residues.

At least ten counts were recorded for this clonotype. V gene TRBV20-1 combines with J gene TRBJ2-5, with D possibly matching TRBD1 (6 bases). The CDR3 has 11 residues. The germline V gene has CDR1 DFQATT and CDR2 SNEGSKA (reference sequence). As DNA, the CDR3 is TGCAGCCCGGACAGCCAAGAGACCCAGTACTTC. It translates to CSPDSQETQYF.

This rearrangement joins TRBV27 to TRBJ2-2; weak D call: TRBD1 (6 bases). V shed 5 bases and J shed 4 bases, with 17 bases lying between them. Germline V gene data show CDR1 as MNHEY and CDR2 as SMNVEV (reference sequence). The CDR3 runs to 16 residues. The CDR3 sequence is CASSLSRGKSTGELFF. CDR3 nucleotide sequence: TGTGCCAGCAGTCTCTCTAGGGGGAAGAGCACCGGGGAGCTGTTTTTT.

This clonotype appeared many times. V is TRBV7-2 and J is TRBJ2-5; D is undetermined. Trimming took 3 bases from V and 4 from J, leaving 12 bases between them. This CDR3 region has 14 residues. CDR1 is SGHTA and CDR2 is FQGNSA in the germline V gene. The chain's CDR3 is CASSLYQSGETQYF. The CDR3 coding sequence is TGTGCCAGCAGCTTGTATCAGTCGGGAGAGACCCAGTACTTC. Combining the CDR3 with reference TRBV7-2 and TRBJ2-5 gives the whole variable domain GAGVSQSPSNKVTEKGKDVELRCDPISGHTALYWYRQSLGQGLEFLIYFQGNSAPDKSGLPSDRFSAERTGGSVSTLTIQRTQQEDSAVYLCASSLYQSGETQYFGPGTRLLVL.